These 32 T cell receptor beta chains came from one sample sequenced in a study of persistence of HIV-infected CD4 T cells. No antigen has been identified for these receptors. Stimulation used approximately 9.5 ug/mL lysate from CMV-infected fibroblasts. CD40L/CD69 double-negative CD45RO-high memory CD4+ T cells were collected. The immunoSEQ assay was version 4, run in survey mode. TCRdb keeps only in-frame clones here, not all; method: immunoSEQ multiplex PCR. The sample lists fewer than 35,000 clones; approximately 85% were seen once. This sample comprised CD4+ T cells sorted from PBMCs after roughly 18-hour stimulation, obtained from a patient who received antiretroviral therapy. The receptors were sampled from an adult man with HIV who was CMV-seropositive.

The gene calls are TRBV28 and TRBJ2-1, with D possibly matching TRBD2 (5 bases). Germline CDR1 MDHEN, CDR2 SYDVKM. Between the trimmed V and J ends, which lost 1 base and 4 bases, there was a span of 14 bases. The length of the CDR3 is 16 residues. The CDR3: CASSLSSTPRYNEQFF. CDR3 sequence (DNA): TGTGCCAGCAGTTTATCTAGCACCCCCCGTTACAATGAGCAGTTCTTC.

The chain joins TRBV18 to TRBJ1-4, with D perhaps matching TRBD1 (6 bases). Trimming removed 6 bases at V and 8 bases at J, with 28 bases between. The CDR3 spans 18 residues. CDR1 and CDR2 (germline): KGHSH, LQKENI. CDR3 protein: CASSPEGQGWSHREKLFF. CDR3 bases: TGTGCCAGCTCCCCTGAAGGTCAGGGGTGGTCCCATCGGGAAAAACTGTTTTTT.

The chain has TRBV28 and TRBJ1-2; TRBD1 matches 9 bases. CDR1 is MDHEN, CDR2 SYDVKM, per germline. This CDR3 is built from 16 residues. V shed 5 bases, J shed 4 bases, and the junction held 11 bases outside the gene matches. The CDR3 loop reads CASSPGTGQGSYGYTF. The CDR3 region has the DNA TGTGCCAGCAGTCCGGGAACGGGACAGGGCAGCTATGGCTACACCTTC.

This chain links TRBV19 with TRBJ1-3; D not certain. The germline V gene has CDR1 LNHDA and CDR2 SQIVND (reference sequence). This CDR3 is 15 amino acids long. Trimming removed 3 bases at V and 0 bases at J, with 9 bases between. This CDR3 is CASSIRQDSGNTIYF. The CDR3 DNA reads as TGTGCCAGTAGTATCCGGCAGGACTCTGGAAACACCATATATTTT. Looking up the rest from reference TRBV19 and TRBJ1-3 gives the full variable domain: DGGITQSPKYLFRKEGQNVTLSCEQNLNHDAMYWYRQDPGQGLRLIYYSQIVNDFQKGDIAEGYSVSREKKESFPLTVTSAQKNPTAFYLCASSIRQDSGNTIYFGEGSWLTVV.

This clone was detected a few times. The rearrangement uses TRBV7-3 and TRBJ1-2; the D gene is possibly TRBD1 (5 bases). CDR1 is SGHTA and CDR2 is FQGTGA in the germline V gene. Trimming cost V 5 bases and J 2 bases, with 12 bases left between them. The CDR3 consists of 14 residues. CDR3 DNA sequence: TGTGCCAGCAGCCGTTTTGCAGGGAACTATGGCTACACCTTC. Encoded protein: CASSRFAGNYGYTF.

The V gene is TRBV2, the J gene TRBJ2-7; D remains unclear. CDR1 and CDR2 from the germline V gene are SNHLY and FYNNEI. This CDR3 region has 14 residues. V was cut by 1 base and J by 2 bases, with 9 bases left in between. Here the CDR3 DNA reads TGTGCCAGCAGTGAAGGGCACGAAACCTACGAGCAGTACTTC. It specifies CASSEGHETYEQYF.

This chain joins TRBV4-3 and TRBJ1-2, with D perhaps TRBD1 (5 bases). Germline V gene sequence: CDR1 LGHNA, CDR2 YSLEER. CDR3 length: 16 residues. V lost 6 bases and J lost 6, with 23 bases in between. Written as DNA, the CDR3 is TGCGCCAGCAGACTAAACAAGGACGGGGGTATTAATGGCTACACCTTC. Its protein is CASRLNKDGGINGYTF.

J is TRBJ2-7 and V is TRBV5-4, with 11 bases fitting TRBD1. This CDR3 comprises 15 residues. Germline trimming cut 2 bases from V and 5 bases from J; bases unmatched to any gene: 6. The germline gives CDR1 SGHNT, CDR2 YYREEE (reference sequence). CDR3 protein: CASSLPGTGGHEQYF. The DNA of the CDR3 is TGTGCCAGCAGCTTACCCGGGACAGGGGGACACGAGCAGTACTTC.

V usage is TRBV10-3 and J usage is TRBJ2-5; 9 nucleotides match TRBD1. Per germline, CDR1 ENHRY and CDR2 SYGVKD. The CDR3 has 17 residues. The ends lost 4 bases at V and 5 bases at J; junction bases unmatched: 14. The CDR3: CAISGPGQGAPVETQYF. The CDR3 region has the DNA TGTGCCATCAGTGGGCCGGGACAGGGCGCCCCGGTGGAGACCCAGTACTTC.

This chain connects TRBV11-3 to TRBJ2-2; 10 nucleotides agree with TRBD1. The length of the CDR3 is 17 residues. The V gene end was trimmed by 1 base and the J gene end by 2 bases; junction bases not matched to a gene: 4. Germline CDR1 SGHNT, CDR2 YENEEA. The chain's CDR3 is CASSLGQGALNTGELFF. In DNA, the CDR3 is TGTGCCAGCAGCTTAGGACAGGGGGCTCTCAACACCGGGGAGCTGTTTTTT.

This sequence joins TRBV5-1 and TRBJ1-4; D may be TRBD1 (5 bases). CDR1 and CDR2 (germline): SGHRS, YFSETQ. Trimming pared 5 bases from V and 4 bases from J, leaving 6 bases between. CDR3 size: 12 residues. DNA of the CDR3: TGCGCCAGCAGGGGACTTAATGAAAAACTGTTTTTT. Translation: CASRGLNEKLFF.

DNA for the CDR3: TGTGCCAGCAGCACCCGGACAGCCACAGATACGCAGTATTTT. Protein product: CASSTRTATDTQYF. The chain recombines TRBV7-2 with TRBJ2-3, with a possible D match to TRBD1 (6 bases). The germline gives CDR1 SGHTA, CDR2 FQGNSA. The CDR3 consists of 14 residues. V shed 5 bases and J shed 2 bases, with 11 bases lying between them.

The chain links TRBV4-3 to TRBJ2-5, with D tentatively TRBD1 or TRBD2 (6 bases each). This CDR3 is built from 15 residues. Per the germline V gene, CDR1 is LGHNA and CDR2 is YSLEER. V was shortened by 0 bases and J by 5 bases, with 13 bases between the two germline ends. CDR3 DNA sequence: TGCGCCAGCAGCCAAGATTTCGGGGGCGGGGAGACCCAGTACTTC. Its translation is CASSQDFGGGETQYF.

The chain has TRBV10-1 and TRBJ1-1, with TRBD1 matching over 7 bases. CDR1 and CDR2 from the germline V gene are WNHNN and SYGVQD (reference sequence). The CDR3 length is 14 residues. Trimming at V came to 6 bases and at J to 1 base, leaving 5 bases not matched to a gene. This CDR3 is CASRPGTENTEAFF. For the CDR3, the DNA is TGCGCCAGCAGACCCGGGACAGAGAACACTGAAGCTTTCTTT.

CDR3 coding DNA: TGTGCCAGTAGCAGGGGAATAGGTCAGCCCCAGCATTTT. This codes for CASSRGIGQPQHF. This sequence joins TRBV19 and TRBJ1-5, with D possibly being TRBD1 (6 bases). CDR1 is LNHDA, CDR2 SQIVND, per germline (reference sequence). This CDR3 has 13 amino acids. Trimming shortened V by 6 bases and J by 6 bases, and 12 bases separated the two germline ends.

The chain uses TRBV6-6 and TRBJ1-1, with D uncertain. V lost 6 bases to trimming and J lost 5 bases, with 22 bases between them. Germline CDR1 and CDR2: MNHNY and SVGAGI (reference sequence). CDR3 length: 16 residues. The CDR3 loop is CASRPRHSGEGTEAFF. The CDR3 DNA follows: TGTGCCAGCAGGCCCAGACACTCAGGCGAGGGAACTGAAGCTTTCTTT.

This clone has more than one count but fewer than ten. The V gene is TRBV7-9, the J gene TRBJ1-6; 7 bases align to TRBD1. Per germline, CDR1 SEHNR and CDR2 FQNEAQ (reference sequence). CDR3 length: 14 residues. The V segment lost 5 bases and the J segment 8 bases; nucleotides outside the gene matches: 6. In DNA form, the CDR3 reads TGTGCCAGCAGCCAGAGGGGGCGTTATTCACCCCTCCACTTT. This translates into CASSQRGRYSPLHF.

The chain has TRBV5-1 and TRBJ1-1, with TRBD1 identical over 10 bases. The J segment lost 3 bases and the V segment lost 3 bases, leaving 5 bases of the junction unmatched. The CDR3 has 15 amino acids. In germline, CDR1 is SGHRS, CDR2 YFSETQ. CDR3 amino acids: CASSSGQGRHTEAFF. The DNA of the CDR3 is TGCGCCAGCAGCTCGGGACAGGGGCGCCACACTGAAGCTTTCTTT.

In this sample, this clone turned up once. The CDR3 bases are TGTGCCAGCAGTTACCGACAGGTTAACTATGGCTACACCTTC. Its protein is CASSYRQVNYGYTF. The chain combines TRBV6-5 with TRBJ1-2; TRBD1 might be the D (6 bases). The CDR3 contains 14 residues. Germline V gives CDR1 MNHEY, CDR2 SVGAGI. V was shortened by 2 bases and J by 1 base, with 8 bases between the two germline ends.

This clone was detected only a few times. The chain carries TRBV30 and TRBJ1-3; possible D gene TRBD1, 5 bases. The CDR3 spans 14 residues. V lost 0 bases and J 9 bases, leaving 15 bases between the germline ends. In germline, CDR1 is GTSNPN, CDR2 SVGIG (reference sequence). DNA of the CDR3: TGTGCCTGGAGTGTACCGGCCGGGAGGGGCACCATATATTTT. Its protein is CAWSVPAGRGTIYF.

This chain uses TRBV7-8 with TRBJ2-1, with D unresolved. CDR1 SGHVS and CDR2 FQNEAQ come from the germline V gene. Trimming removed 5 bases at V and 9 bases at J, with 11 bases between. The CDR3 extends over 12 amino acids. The CDR3 loop is CASSPTTIEQFF. The CDR3 DNA follows: TGTGCCAGCAGCCCCACTACGATTGAGCAGTTCTTC.

This clone was recorded a few times. This chain links TRBV30 with TRBJ2-2; D remains ambiguous. This CDR3 is built from 12 residues. V was trimmed by 4 bases and J by 6 bases, leaving 9 bases between them. Germline CDR1 reads GTSNPN; CDR2 reads SVGIG (reference sequence). CDR3 bases: TGTGCCTGGAAGTTTGCGGCCGGGGAGCTGTTTTTT. The encoded protein is CAWKFAAGELFF. The entire variable domain, with the rest obtained from reference TRBV30 and TRBJ2-2, is as follows: SQTIHQWPATLVQPVGSPLSLECTVEGTSNPNLYWYRQAAGRGLQLLFYSVGIGQISSEVPQNLSASRPQDRQFILSSKKLLLSDSGFYLCAWKFAAGELFFGEGSRLTVL.

The rearrangement joins TRBV6-5 to TRBJ2-3, with 9 bases that match TRBD2. This CDR3 has 14 residues. Germline lookup yields CDR1 MNHEY and CDR2 SVGAGI. The J segment lost 5 bases and the V segment lost 5 bases, leaving 5 bases of the junction unmatched. The CDR3 DNA reads as TGTGCCAGCAGTCCCCGCGGGAGGGGAGATACGCAGTATTTT. Translation gives CASSPRGRGDTQYF.

The CDR3 DNA reads as TGTGCCAGCTCACCACCGACAGGGGACCGCCATGAGCAGTTCTTC. Amino acids: CASSPPTGDRHEQFF. The chain is built from TRBV18 and TRBJ2-1, with 8 bases matching TRBD1. V shed 0 bases and J 8 bases; nucleotides not matched to a gene: 6. The CDR3 is 15 amino acids. In germline, CDR1 is KGHSH, CDR2 LQKENI.

The CDR3 bases are TGTGCCAGCAGCAGGCTGGGCAATCAGCCCCAGCATTTT. Translating it yields CASSRLGNQPQHF. The V and J genes are TRBV3-1 (or the pseudogene TRBV3-2) and TRBJ1-5; D unresolved. CDR1 LGHDT and CDR2 YNNKEL come from the germline V gene (reference sequence). This CDR3 spans 13 amino acids. With 5 bases removed from V and 2 bases from J, the gap between germline ends came to 7 bases.

This clone occurred once. V gene TRBV6-5 combines with J gene TRBJ2-7; 9 positions agree with TRBD2. Germline values: CDR1 MNHEY, CDR2 SVGAGI. With 6 bases clipped from V and 3 bases from J, the junction kept 9 bases outside the gene matches. The CDR3 totals 15 residues. The CDR3 nucleotides read TGTGCCAGCAGCCTACAAGCGGGGGGACTCTACGAGCAGTACTTC. This codes for CASSLQAGGLYEQYF.

The DNA for the CDR3 is TGTGCCAGCAGTTACGCCCTCGGGGGGGGACGGGAGACCCAGTACTTC. Translation gives CASSYALGGGRETQYF. J is TRBJ2-5 and V is TRBV6-2 or TRBV6-3; TRBD2 agrees at 8 bases. CDR1 and CDR2 (germline): MNHEY, SVGEGT. CDR3 length: 16 amino acids. V shed 2 bases, J shed 5 bases, and the junction held 10 bases outside the gene matches.

V gene TRBV9 combines with J gene TRBJ1-5; TRBD1 matches at 10 bases. The junction had 8 bases not matched to a gene; V was cut back by 4 bases and J by 7 bases. Germline CDR1 and CDR2: SGDLS and YYNGEE. This CDR3 region has 15 residues. CDR3 region: CASSFGTGERQPQHF. The DNA of the CDR3 is TGTGCCAGCAGCTTTGGGACAGGGGAACGGCAGCCCCAGCATTTT.

The genes are TRBV7-9 and TRBJ1-1; TRBD1 matches 7 bases. Germline-derived CDR1 and CDR2 are SEHNR and FQNEAQ (reference sequence). Losses at the gene ends were 0 bases for V and 0 bases for J; bases not matched to a gene: 4. This CDR3 is 16 amino acids long. The CDR3 spells CASSLAPGQMNTEAFF. CDR3 bases: TGTGCCAGCAGCTTAGCTCCGGGACAGATGAACACTGAAGCTTTCTTT.

CDR3: CASSWTPDTQYF. CDR3 DNA sequence: TGTGCCAGCAGTTGGACCCCAGATACGCAGTATTTT. The rearrangement uses TRBV28 and TRBJ2-3; D remains unclear. CDR3 size: 12 residues. Germline CDR1 reads MDHEN; CDR2 reads SYDVKM. V was cut by 4 bases and J by 4 bases, with 6 bases left in between.

For the CDR3, the DNA is TGCGCCAGCAGCTTGCAATGGGCAGATACGCAGTATTTT. Amino acids: CASSLQWADTQYF. The chain is built from TRBV5-1 and TRBJ2-3, with D hard to call. The CDR3 sequence is 13 residues long. The germline V gene encodes CDR1 SGHRS and CDR2 YFSETQ. V was shortened by 1 base and J by 4 bases, with 7 bases between the two germline ends.

This clone was counted between two and nine times. The chain carries TRBV30 and TRBJ2-1; possibly TRBD1 for D (5 bases). The CDR3 totals 12 residues. Germline CDR1 reads GTSNPN; CDR2 reads SVGIG (reference sequence). V lost 1 base and J lost 9, with 10 bases in between. Here the CDR3 reads CAWSEPGFEQFF. The CDR3 coding sequence is TGTGCCTGGAGTGAACCAGGGTTTGAGCAGTTCTTC.